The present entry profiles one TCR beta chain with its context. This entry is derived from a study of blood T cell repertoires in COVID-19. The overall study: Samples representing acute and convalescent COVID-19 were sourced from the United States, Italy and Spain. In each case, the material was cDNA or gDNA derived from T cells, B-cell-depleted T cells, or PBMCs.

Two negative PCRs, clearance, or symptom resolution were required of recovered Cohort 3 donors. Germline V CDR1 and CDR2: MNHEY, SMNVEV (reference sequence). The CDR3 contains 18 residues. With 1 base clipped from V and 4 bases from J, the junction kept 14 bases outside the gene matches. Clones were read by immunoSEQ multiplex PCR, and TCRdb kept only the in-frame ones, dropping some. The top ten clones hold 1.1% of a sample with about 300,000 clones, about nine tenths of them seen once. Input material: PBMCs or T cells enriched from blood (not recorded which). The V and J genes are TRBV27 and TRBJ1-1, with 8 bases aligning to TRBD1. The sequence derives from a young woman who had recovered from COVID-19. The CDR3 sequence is CASSLWGGTGGRGTEAFF. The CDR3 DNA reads TGTGCCAGCAGTTTATGGGGGGGAACAGGGGGGCGAGGCACTGAAGCTTTCTTT.